This TCR beta chain is drawn from a study of T cell changes during pregnancy in multiple sclerosis (dated 2019 in TCRdb). In terms of the full investigation: In women with multiple sclerosis, the researchers looked at how the T cell repertoire shifted as pregnancy progressed.

Library preparation was by the immunoSEQ multiplex PCR assay. This is the immuneACCESS table as TCRdb keeps it, with only in-frame sequences that have V and J called. A part of the clones is gone; compared with another copy, unresolved V genes explain less than half, and the rest is unexplained. The sample table holds about 31,000 clones, of which approximately 90% were seen once. Over 5% of the sample is taken by the ten largest. V is reduced by 4 bases and J by 8 bases, leaving a spacing of 12 bases between them. CDR1 and CDR2 are drawn from the germline V gene: SQVTM, ANQGSEA. The CDR3 has 13 amino acids, counting the end cysteine and phenylalanine. Here the CDR3 DNA is all that survives: 39 bases in frame from base 1. As concerns this clone: Its recognized antigen is unknown. The sample holds no much larger clone one base away, and base qualities are not on file.

The rearranged segments are TRBV29-1 and TRBJ1-6; the D gene is perhaps TRBD1, on 5 matching bases. This TCR was recovered from a female donor with multiple sclerosis, enrolled in a pregnancy study. Specimen: CD8+ T cells from peripheral blood mononuclear cells, collected in the second trimester of pregnancy. The CDR3 sequence is CSVVGHPDSPLHF. The nucleotide sequence is TGCAGCGTTGTGGGGCACCCGGATTCACCCCTCCACTTT. Full variable domain (CDR3 extended with the reference TRBV29-1 and TRBJ1-6 proteins): SAVISQKPSRDICQRGTSLTIQCQVDSQVTMMFWYRQQPGQSLTLIATANQGSEATYESGFVIDKFPISRPNLTFSTLTVSNMSPEDSSIYLCSVVGHPDSPLHFGNGTRLTVT.